A single sample is the source of the 3 T cell receptor beta chains below, sequenced in a study of T cell repertoires in cytomegalovirus infection. TCRdb reprocessed the reads with MiXCR, giving one entry per CDR3 protein. The data contain about 740,000 distinct CDR3 sequences, less than 40% of them singletons. Sequenced: PBMCs. These TCRs come from a human donor in good health (CMV status not recorded). Some clones in this sample may be carry-over from other donors' samples.

This clonotype was found once. Possible read error: a much larger clone is one base away. J is TRBJ2-5 and V is TRBV5-1, with D uncertain. This CDR3 comprises 15 residues. Germline V gives CDR1 SGHRS, CDR2 YFSETQ. The CDR3 is CASRFDGLGQETQYF. For the CDR3, the DNA is TGCGCCAGCCGCTTTGATGGGTTGGGGCAAGAGACCCAGTACTTC.

This clonotype has a handful of counts. V usage is TRBV10-3 and J usage is TRBJ2-2, with D unclear. CDR1 is ENHRY and CDR2 is SYGVKD in the germline V gene. This CDR3 is 11 amino acids long. V lost 11 bases, J lost 1 base, and 5 bases lay in between. The CDR3 here is CAVMNTGELFF. The CDR3 bases are TGTGCCGTTATGAACACCGGGGAGCTGTTTTTT.

The J gene is TRBJ2-3, the V gene TRBV2, with D possibly called TRBD1 or TRBD2 (5 bases each). V gave up 3 bases and J gave up 2 bases, with 21 bases separating them. Germline CDR1 is SNHLY and CDR2 is FYNNEI. The CDR3 loop spans 18 amino acids. The CDR3 DNA follows: TGTGCCAGCAGTGAGGAGCGCCGGGGCATGGTCGTCACAGATACGCAGTATTTT. This sequence encodes CASSEERRGMVVTDTQYF. Using reference TRBV2 and TRBJ2-3 for the parts outside the CDR3, the full variable domain is EPEVTQTPSHQVTQMGQEVILRCVPISNHLYFYWYRQILGQKVEFLVSFYNNEISEKSEIFDDQFSVERPDGSNFTLKIRSTKLEDSAMYFCASSEERRGMVVTDTQYFGPGTRLTVL.